The clone carrying this T cell receptor beta chain was seen a single time. The antigen is not known. Mismatch with germline at one junction end may stem from a read error. MiXCR, run by TCRdb on the 5' RACE reads, gives a single entry per CDR3 protein. The sample contains tens of thousands of distinct CDR3 sequences, around 26% of which appear only once. The CDR3 sequence is 15 residues long. CDR1 and CDR2 from the germline V gene are DFQATT and SNEGSKA (reference sequence). The record originates from a study of CD8 T cells in ankylosing spondylitis. Study observations and caveats: Clones linked to disease, bearing a CD8+ phenotype, were relatively rare in peripheral blood. What appeared characteristic of ankylosing spondylitis blood was a TCR beta motif of several highly homologous variants. In ankylosing spondylitis patients, matched synovial fluid reportedly showed significant enrichment of disease-linked clones. Earlier reports found some motif variants in synovial fluid and blood in reactive arthritis.

The chain uses TRBV20-1 and TRBJ1-2; D perhaps matches TRBD1 (5 bases). The sequence derives from a male donor with ankylosing spondylitis or in good health (not recorded which). The specimen was blood, either unsorted or a sorted T cell fraction (not recorded which). The CDR3 nucleotides read TGCAGTGCACAAAAAGTAAGAGGGACCTCGAATGGCCACACCTTC. Protein: CSAQKVRGTSNGHTF.